Listed below are T cell receptor beta chains from one sample, sequenced in a study of blood T cell repertoires in COVID-19. TCRdb keeps only in-frame clones here, not all; method: immunoSEQ multiplex PCR. The sample lists about 140,000 clones; about 81% were seen once. The sequenced sample was peripheral blood. The receptor source for this set is a woman aged 80 or over with acute or convalescent COVID-19. The CDR3 runs from the conserved cysteine through the conserved F or W.

TRBV9 | CASSSRPGDSHKSYTF
TRBV30 | CAWSRGQTRNF
TRBV7-9 | CASSPPQRGTGELFF
TRBV6-5 | CASSYFASGTARGYTF
TRBV5-1 | CASSGDGTATDTQYF
TRBV7-8 | CASSWTGQTYEQYF
TRBV5-4 | CASSFGSSSTDTQYF
TRBV19 | CASSITAGGAGQPQHF
TRBV7-8 | CASSFYRSDTQYF
TRBV2 | CASSGLAATQYF
TRBV27 | CASSFDRRSYNEQFF
TRBV6-5 | CASSTRGVVSPLHF
TRBV29-1 | CSVQDSGTGGSGYTF
TRBV9 | CASSVRQVSNTGELFF
TRBV6-5 | CARGRASKETQYF
TRBV7-2 | CASSPSFRLSEQFF